This T cell receptor (beta chain) was captured by sequencing in a study of breast tumors, draining lymph nodes, adjacent tissues. At least ten counts were recorded for this clonotype. In TCRdb, the multiplex PCR reads were re-called with MiXCR into one record per CDR3 protein. The sample lists some 200,000 distinct CDR3 sequences, over 25% seen once, with 4% to 4.5% in the top ten. Samples came from axillary lymph nodes draining the breast cancer. This CDR3 has 15 residues. V gave up 4 bases and J gave up 3 bases, with 12 bases separating them. Germline V gives CDR1 MNHEY, CDR2 SVGAGI. Sequenced: axillary lymph node tissue. The rearrangement joins TRBV6-5 to TRBJ2-2, with a weak D call TRBD2 (6 bases). This TCR was recovered from a female donor with breast cancer. Some clones in this sample may be carry-over from other donors' samples. In DNA form, the CDR3 reads TGTGCCAGCAGTTTACTAGCCCCGGACACCGGGGAGCTGTTTTTT. Protein product: CASSLLAPDTGELFF.